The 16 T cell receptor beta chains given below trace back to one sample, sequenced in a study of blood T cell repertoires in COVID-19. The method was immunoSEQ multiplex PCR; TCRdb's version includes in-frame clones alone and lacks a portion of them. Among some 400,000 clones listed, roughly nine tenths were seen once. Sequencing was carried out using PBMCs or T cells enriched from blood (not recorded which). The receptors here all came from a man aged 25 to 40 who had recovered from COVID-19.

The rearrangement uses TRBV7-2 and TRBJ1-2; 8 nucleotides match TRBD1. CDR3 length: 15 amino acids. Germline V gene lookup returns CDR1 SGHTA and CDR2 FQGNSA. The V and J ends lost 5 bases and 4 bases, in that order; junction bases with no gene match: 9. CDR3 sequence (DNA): TGTGCCAGCAGCCCCCGACAGGGGAAGGCCTATGGCTACACCTTC. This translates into CASSPRQGKAYGYTF.

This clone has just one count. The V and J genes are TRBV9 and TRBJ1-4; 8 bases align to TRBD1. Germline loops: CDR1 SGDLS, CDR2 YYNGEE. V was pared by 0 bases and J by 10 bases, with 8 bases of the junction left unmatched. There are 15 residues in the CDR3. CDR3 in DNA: TGTGCCAGCAGCGTAGGGGGGCAGGGGGCGCGAAAACTGTTTTTT. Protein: CASSVGGQGARKLFF.

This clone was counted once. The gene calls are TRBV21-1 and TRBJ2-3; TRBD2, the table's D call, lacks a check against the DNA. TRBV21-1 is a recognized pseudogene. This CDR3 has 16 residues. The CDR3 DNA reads TGTGCCAGCAGCCCTCGTGCGTGCCCGCGAGGGGATACGCAGTATTTT. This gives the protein CASSPRACPRGDTQYF.

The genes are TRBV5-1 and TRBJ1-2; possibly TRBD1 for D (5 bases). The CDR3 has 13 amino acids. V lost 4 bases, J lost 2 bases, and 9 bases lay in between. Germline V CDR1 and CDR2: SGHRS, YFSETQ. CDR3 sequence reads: CASSRTSNYGYTF. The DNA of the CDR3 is TGCGCCAGCAGCCGGACAAGCAACTATGGCTACACCTTC.

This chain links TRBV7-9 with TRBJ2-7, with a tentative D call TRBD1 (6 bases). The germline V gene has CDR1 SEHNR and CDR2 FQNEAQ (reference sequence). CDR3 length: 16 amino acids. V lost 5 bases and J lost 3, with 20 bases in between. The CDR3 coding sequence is TGTGCCAGCAGCAACCCACGGACAGAAGGGGACTACGAGCAGTACTTC. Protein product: CASSNPRTEGDYEQYF.

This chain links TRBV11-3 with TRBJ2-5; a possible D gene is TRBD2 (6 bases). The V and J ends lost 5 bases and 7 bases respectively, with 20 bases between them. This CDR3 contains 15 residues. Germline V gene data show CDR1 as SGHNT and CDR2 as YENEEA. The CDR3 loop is CASSQSGGATRTQYF. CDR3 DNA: TGTGCCAGCAGCCAGAGCGGCGGGGCCACGAGGACCCAGTACTTC.

The CDR3 DNA follows: TGTGCCATCAGTGACCCCGTGTCGGGGGGTAGAGATGAGCAGTTCTTC. Residues: CAISDPVSGGRDEQFF. The chain uses TRBV10-3 and TRBJ2-1, with 7 bases lining up with TRBD2. Trimming cost V 3 bases and J 8 bases; bases outside gene matches: 13. This CDR3 contains 16 residues. Germline loops: CDR1 ENHRY, CDR2 SYGVKD.

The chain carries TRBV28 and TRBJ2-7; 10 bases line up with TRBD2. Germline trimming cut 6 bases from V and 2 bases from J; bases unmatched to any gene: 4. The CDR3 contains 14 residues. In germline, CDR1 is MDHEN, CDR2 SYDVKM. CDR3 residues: CASSLAGGTYEQYF. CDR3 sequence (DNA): TGTGCCAGCAGCTTAGCGGGAGGCACCTACGAGCAGTACTTC.

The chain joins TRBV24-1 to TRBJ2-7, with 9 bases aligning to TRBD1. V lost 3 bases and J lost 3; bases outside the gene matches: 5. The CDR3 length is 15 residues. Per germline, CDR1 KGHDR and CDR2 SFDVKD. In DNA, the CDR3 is TGTGCCACCAGTGATGGCCCGGGACAGGGCTACGAGCAGTACTTC. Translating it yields CATSDGPGQGYEQYF.

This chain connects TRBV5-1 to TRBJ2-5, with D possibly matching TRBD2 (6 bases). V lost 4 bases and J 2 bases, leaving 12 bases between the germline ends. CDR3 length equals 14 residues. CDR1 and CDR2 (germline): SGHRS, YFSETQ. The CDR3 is CASSPTAGQETQYF. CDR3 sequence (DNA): TGCGCCAGCAGCCCGACGGCGGGGCAAGAGACCCAGTACTTC.

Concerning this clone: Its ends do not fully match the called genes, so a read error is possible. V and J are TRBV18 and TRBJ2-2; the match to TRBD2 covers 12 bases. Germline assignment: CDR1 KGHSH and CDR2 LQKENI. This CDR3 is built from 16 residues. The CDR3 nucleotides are TGTGCCAGATCACCACCGGGACTAGCGGGTGCCGGGGAGCTGTTTTTT. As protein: CARSPPGLAGAGELFF.

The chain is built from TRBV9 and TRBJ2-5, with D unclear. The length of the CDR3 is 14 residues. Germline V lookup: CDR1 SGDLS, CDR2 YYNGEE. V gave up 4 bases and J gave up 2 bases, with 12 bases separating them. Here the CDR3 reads CASSPFSRQETQYF. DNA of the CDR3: TGTGCCAGCAGCCCCTTTTCGCGGCAAGAGACCCAGTACTTC.

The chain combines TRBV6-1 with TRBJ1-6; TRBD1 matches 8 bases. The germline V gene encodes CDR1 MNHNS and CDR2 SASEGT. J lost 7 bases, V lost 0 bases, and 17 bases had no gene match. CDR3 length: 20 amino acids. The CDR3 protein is CASSEALRQGAGLGNSPLHF. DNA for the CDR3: TGTGCCAGCAGTGAAGCGCTTCGGCAGGGGGCCGGATTAGGGAATTCACCCCTCCACTTT.

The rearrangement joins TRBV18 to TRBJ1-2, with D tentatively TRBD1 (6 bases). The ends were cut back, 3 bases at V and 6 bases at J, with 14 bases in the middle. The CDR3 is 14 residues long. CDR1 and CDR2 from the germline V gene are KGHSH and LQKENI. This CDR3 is CASSPYRESHGYTF. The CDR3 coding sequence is TGTGCCAGCTCACCCTACAGGGAATCGCATGGCTACACCTTC.

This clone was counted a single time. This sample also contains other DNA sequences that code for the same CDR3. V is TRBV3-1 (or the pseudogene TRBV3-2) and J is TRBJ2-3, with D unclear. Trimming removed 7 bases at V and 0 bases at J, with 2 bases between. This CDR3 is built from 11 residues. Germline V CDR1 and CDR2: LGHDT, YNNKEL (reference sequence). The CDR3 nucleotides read TGTGCCAGCACTAGCACAGATACGCAGTATTTT. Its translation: CASTSTDTQYF.

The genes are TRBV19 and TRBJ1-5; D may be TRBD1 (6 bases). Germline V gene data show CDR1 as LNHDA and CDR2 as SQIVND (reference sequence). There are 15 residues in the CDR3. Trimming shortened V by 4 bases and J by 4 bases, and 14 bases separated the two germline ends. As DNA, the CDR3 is TGTGCCAGTAGTAGTCCACGGACAGTTAATCAGCCCCAGCATTTT. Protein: CASSSPRTVNQPQHF.